The subject of this entry is one T cell receptor (beta chain). Its specificity is unknown. The data stem from a study of regulatory T cells in long-lasting Graves disease. Study-level points and caveats: Newly diagnosed disease favored TRBV20-1 and TRBJ2-1 over persistent disease. Persistent Graves' patients showed less TCR diversity than newly diagnosed ones.

Assembly of TCR beta libraries relied on iRepertoire HTBI primers together with Arm-PCR of CDR3 regions. Using its own MiXCR run on the multiplex PCR reads, TCRdb lists one record per CDR3 protein. The profile shows some 330,000 distinct CDR3 sequences, approximately 25% of them singletons. CDR3 length equals 17 residues. V was pared by 1 base and J by 6 bases, with 22 bases between. Per the germline V gene, CDR1 is SGHVS and CDR2 is FQNEAQ. Described time point: persistent/refractory GD, antithyroid drugs over 5 years with positive TRAb. PBMC-extracted RNA yielded the TCR library. This clonotype was sampled from a woman aged 40-49 years with Graves disease. The specimen was peripheral blood mononuclear cells (PBMCs), collected when the disease was refractory, from a patient treated with antithyroid drugs. The genes are TRBV7-8 and TRBJ2-7, with D possibly called TRBD1 or TRBD2 (5 bases each). The chain's CDR3 is CASSLVGSSGATAEQYF. Written as DNA, the CDR3 is TGTGCCAGCAGCTTAGTTGGGAGTTCTGGGGCGACGGCCGAGCAGTACTTC.